The 20 T cell receptor beta chains in this list originate from one sample, sequenced in a study of blood T cell repertoires in COVID-19. Sequencing used immunoSEQ multiplex PCR; TCRdb keeps in-frame clones, though not all of them. Here the sample spans 250,000 to 350,000 clones, roughly 87% being singletons. The sample consisted of peripheral blood. These receptor sequences come from a woman aged 50 to 65 who had recovered from COVID-19.

The chain employs TRBV11-2 and TRBJ1-2, with D hard to call. Germline-derived CDR1 and CDR2 are SGHAT and FQNNGV. V gave up 5 bases and J gave up 2 bases, with 12 bases separating them. The CDR3 sequence is 14 residues long. The CDR3 nucleotides read TGTGCCAGCAGCCCCCCCAACTCAAACTATGGCTACACCTTC. This translates into CASSPPNSNYGYTF.

The V call is TRBV28, the J call TRBJ1-5; the D is unclear. CDR3 length: 16 residues. The germline V gene encodes CDR1 MDHEN and CDR2 SYDVKM. V lost 1 base to trimming and J lost 0 bases, with 10 bases between them. CDR3 nucleotides: TGTGCCAGCAGTTTATCGGGCGGGGTTAGCAATCAGCCCCAGCATTTT. Its translation is CASSLSGGVSNQPQHF.

The chain joins TRBV28 to TRBJ2-7; 9 bases align to TRBD2. This CDR3 contains 16 residues. Germline CDR1 reads MDHEN; CDR2 reads SYDVKM. V was pared by 5 bases and J by 2 bases, with 10 bases of the junction left unmatched. The CDR3 reads CASSLGLATSAYEQYF. CDR3 nucleotides: TGTGCCAGCAGTCTTGGACTAGCGACCAGCGCCTACGAGCAGTACTTC.

This chain joins TRBV29-1 and TRBJ2-1; weak D call: TRBD2 (6 bases). Germline V gene sequence: CDR1 SQVTM, CDR2 ANQGSEA. The CDR3 length is 14 residues. V was shortened by 4 bases and J by 3 bases, with 13 bases between the two germline ends. CDR3 sequence reads: CSVVLADYYNEQFF. CDR3 DNA sequence: TGCAGCGTTGTCTTGGCGGACTACTACAATGAGCAGTTCTTC.

This chain connects TRBV30 to TRBJ1-4; 7 bases line up with TRBD1. V gave up 0 bases and J gave up 7 bases; unmatched junction bases: 2. The germline CDR1 and CDR2 sequences are GTSNPN and SVGIG (reference sequence). The CDR3 runs 13 residues. CDR3: CAWSVTGAEKLFF. The CDR3 region has the DNA TGTGCCTGGAGTGTAACAGGGGCTGAAAAACTGTTTTTT.

The rearrangement joins TRBV5-1 to TRBJ1-1, with a possible D match to TRBD1 (6 bases). CDR3 length equals 15 residues. From germline, CDR1 is SGHRS and CDR2 YFSETQ. V was pared by 4 bases and J by 0 bases, with 13 bases between. CDR3 loop: CASSPPGHLNTEAFF. The CDR3 region has the DNA TGCGCCAGCAGCCCACCGGGACACCTGAACACTGAAGCTTTCTTT.

This clone was seen once. This chain connects TRBV7-8 to TRBJ2-3; 7 bases are a match to TRBD1. The germline gives CDR1 SGHVS, CDR2 FQNEAQ. The CDR3 extends over 15 amino acids. The trim removed 5 bases at V and 0 bases at J, leaving 5 bases unmatched. The CDR3 DNA follows: TGTGCCAGCAGCCCTGGACAGGCTAGCACAGATACGCAGTATTTT. It translates to CASSPGQASTDTQYF. Drawing the rest from reference TRBV7-8 and TRBJ2-3, the complete variable domain is GAGVSQSPRYKVAKRGQDVALRCDPISGHVSLFWYQQALGQGPEFLTYFQNEAQLDKSGLPSDRFFAERPEGSVSTLKIQRTQQEDSAVYLCASSPGQASTDTQYFGPGTRLTVL.

CDR3 in amino acids: CASSQDPSGGVFEQFF. The CDR3 coding sequence is TGTGCCAGCAGCCAAGATCCCAGCGGGGGGGTATTTGAGCAGTTCTTC. The rearrangement uses TRBV3-1 (or the pseudogene TRBV3-2) and TRBJ2-1, with 10 positions matching TRBD2. Germline V lookup: CDR1 LGHDT, CDR2 YNNKEL (reference sequence). The CDR3 is 16 amino acids. Germline trimming cut 0 bases from V and 9 bases from J; bases unmatched to any gene: 8.

The chain is built from TRBV10-3 and TRBJ2-7; D possibly corresponds to TRBD1 (5 bases). V lost 0 bases to trimming and J lost 5 bases, with 11 bases between them. CDR3 size: 14 residues. Per the germline V gene, CDR1 is ENHRY and CDR2 is SYGVKD. As DNA, the CDR3 is TGTGCCATCAGTGAGTCCTCAGGGCCCCACGAGCAGTACTTC. Translated, it gives CAISESSGPHEQYF.

The chain uses TRBV6-5 and TRBJ1-2, with 8 bases that match TRBD1. V lost 4 bases to trimming and J lost 7 bases; unmatched junction nucleotides: 5. Germline V gene lookup returns CDR1 MNHEY and CDR2 SVGAGI. The CDR3 covers 13 residues. The CDR3 loop reads CASSSQGAGGYTF. In DNA form, the CDR3 reads TGTGCCAGCAGTTCTCAGGGGGCAGGTGGCTACACCTTC.

This chain joins TRBV19 and TRBJ1-2; weak D call: TRBD1 (5 bases). The germline gives CDR1 LNHDA, CDR2 SQIVND (reference sequence). V was shortened by 5 bases and J by 3 bases, with 22 bases between the two germline ends. CDR3 length equals 17 residues. The CDR3 nucleotides read TGTGCCAGTAGTTCCAGGACATTTTGGATTCCCGACTATGGCTACACCTTC. The encoded protein is CASSSRTFWIPDYGYTF. Complete variable domain (other parts from reference TRBV19 and TRBJ1-2): DGGITQSPKYLFRKEGQNVTLSCEQNLNHDAMYWYRQDPGQGLRLIYYSQIVNDFQKGDIAEGYSVSREKKESFPLTVTSAQKNPTAFYLCASSSRTFWIPDYGYTFGSGTRLTVV.

The J gene is TRBJ2-1, the V gene TRBV13, with TRBD2 matching 10 bases. The CDR3 is 16 residues long. Germline CDR1 is PRHDT and CDR2 is FYEKMQ (reference sequence). V lost 6 bases and J lost 4; bases outside the gene matches: 9. The DNA for the CDR3 is TGTGCCAGCAGTCAATCGGGACTAGCGAGATACAATGAGCAGTTCTTC. Its translation is CASSQSGLARYNEQFF.

The chain employs TRBV9 and TRBJ2-7, with D maybe TRBD1 (5 bases). The CDR3 covers 15 residues. Germline V gene lookup returns CDR1 SGDLS and CDR2 YYNGEE. V lost 3 bases and J 0 bases, leaving 13 bases between the germline ends. The CDR3 DNA is TGTGCCAGCAGCGAATCTACAGGAAGCTCCTACGAGCAGTACTTC. Encoded protein: CASSESTGSSYEQYF.

The CDR3 spells CASSDWSGPSTDTQYF. DNA for the CDR3: TGTGCCAGCAGTGATTGGTCAGGTCCTAGCACAGATACGCAGTATTTT. The J gene is TRBJ2-3, the V gene TRBV6-1, with D uncertain. The germline gives CDR1 MNHNS, CDR2 SASEGT. V shed 3 bases and J shed 0 bases, with 13 bases lying between them. This CDR3 is 16 amino acids long.

The chain employs TRBV7-6 and TRBJ2-7; tentative D call: TRBD1 (7 bases). The CDR3 is 17 amino acids. Trimming stripped 5 bases from V and 3 bases from J, with 23 bases between. Germline CDR1 is SGHVS and CDR2 is FNYEAQ. CDR3 DNA: TGTGCCAGCAGCCCAGGGGGGTTAGGGACCATATACTACGAGCAGTACTTC. It yields the protein CASSPGGLGTIYYEQYF.

In DNA, the CDR3 is TGCGCCAGCAGCTATAGCGGGAGTAAGGACTACGAGCAGTACTTC. Protein product: CASSYSGSKDYEQYF. The J gene is TRBJ2-7, the V gene TRBV5-1; 9 nucleotides match TRBD2. J was trimmed by 3 bases and V by 3 bases; bases with no gene match: 7. The CDR3 has 15 amino acids. Germline V lookup: CDR1 SGHRS, CDR2 YFSETQ.

J is TRBJ2-7 and V is TRBV27, with D maybe TRBD1 (5 bases). The germline gives CDR1 MNHEY, CDR2 SMNVEV (reference sequence). V lost 6 bases to trimming and J lost 6 bases, with 12 bases between them. The CDR3 spans 12 residues. This chain's CDR3 is CASRQQGSEQYF. DNA of the CDR3: TGTGCCAGCAGGCAGCAGGGTTCCGAGCAGTACTTC.

The chain carries TRBV27 and TRBJ2-1; 9 bases map to TRBD1. The germline V gene has CDR1 MNHEY and CDR2 SMNVEV (reference sequence). This CDR3 contains 15 residues. With 0 bases clipped from V and 8 bases from J, the junction kept 5 bases outside the gene matches. For the CDR3, the DNA is TGTGCCAGCAGTTTATCGATACAGGGGGCCGATGAGCAGTTCTTC. It encodes CASSLSIQGADEQFF.

V is TRBV18 and J is TRBJ2-7; D is uncertain. Trimming removed 3 bases from V and 2 bases from J, with 11 bases in between. Germline values: CDR1 KGHSH, CDR2 LQKENI. The CDR3 has 14 residues. CDR3 loop: CASSPKFRTYEQYF. CDR3 DNA sequence: TGTGCCAGCTCACCGAAGTTCAGAACCTACGAGCAGTACTTC.

J is TRBJ1-3 and V is TRBV30; TRBD1 aligns across 10 bases. Germline assignment: CDR1 GTSNPN and CDR2 SVGIG (reference sequence). CDR3 size: 14 residues. With 2 bases clipped from V and 4 bases from J, the junction kept 2 bases outside the gene matches. CDR3 loop: CAWSLTGGGNTIYF. The CDR3 coding sequence is TGTGCCTGGAGTTTGACAGGGGGCGGAAACACCATATATTTT.